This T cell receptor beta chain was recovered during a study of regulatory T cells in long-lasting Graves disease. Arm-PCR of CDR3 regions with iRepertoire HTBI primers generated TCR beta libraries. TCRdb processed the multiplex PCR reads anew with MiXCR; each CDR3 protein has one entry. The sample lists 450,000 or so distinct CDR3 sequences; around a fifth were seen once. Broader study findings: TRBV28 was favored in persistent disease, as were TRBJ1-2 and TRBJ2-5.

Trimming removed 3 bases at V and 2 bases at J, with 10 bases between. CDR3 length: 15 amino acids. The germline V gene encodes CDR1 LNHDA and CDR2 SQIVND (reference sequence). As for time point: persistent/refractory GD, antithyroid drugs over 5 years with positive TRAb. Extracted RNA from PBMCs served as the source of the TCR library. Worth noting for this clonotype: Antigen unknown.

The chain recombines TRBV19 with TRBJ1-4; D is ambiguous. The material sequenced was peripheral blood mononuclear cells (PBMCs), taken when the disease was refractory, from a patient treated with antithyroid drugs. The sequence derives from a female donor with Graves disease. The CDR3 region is CASSIPIGTNEKLFF. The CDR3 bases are TGTGCCAGTAGTATCCCAATAGGGACTAATGAAAAACTGTTTTTT.